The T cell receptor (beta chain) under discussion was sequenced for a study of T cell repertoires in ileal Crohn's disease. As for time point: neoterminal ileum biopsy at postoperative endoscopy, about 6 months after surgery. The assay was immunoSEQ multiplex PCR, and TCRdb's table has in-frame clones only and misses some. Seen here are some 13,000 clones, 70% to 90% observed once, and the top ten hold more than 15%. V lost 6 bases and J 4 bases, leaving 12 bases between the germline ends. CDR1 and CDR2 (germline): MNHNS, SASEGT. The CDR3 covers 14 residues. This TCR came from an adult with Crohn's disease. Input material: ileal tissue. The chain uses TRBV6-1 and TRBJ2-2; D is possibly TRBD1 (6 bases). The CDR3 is CASRAQGATGELFF. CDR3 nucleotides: TGTGCCAGCAGGGCACAGGGAGCCACCGGGGAGCTGTTTTTT.